The source of this T cell receptor (beta chain) is a study of human T cells and chemical hapten exposure. V lost 4 bases to trimming and J lost 5 bases, with 20 bases between them. CDR3 size: 17 residues. Germline CDR1 reads LGHNA; CDR2 reads YNFKEQ. TCRdb processed the RACE reads anew with MiXCR; each CDR3 protein has one entry. The table shows tens of thousands of distinct CDR3 sequences, with over 8.5% occurring only once. This sample's time point: patch test 1, 2 weeks after DPC sensitization. Treatment in this sample: therapeutic diphenylcyclopropenone sensitization with weekly scalp DPC. Prior to application of each patch test, blood was drawn.

The material was whole blood, obtained in connection with sensitization to the hapten diphenylcyclopropenone (DPC). V is TRBV4-2 and J is TRBJ2-2; the D call may be TRBD1 or TRBD2 (9 bases each). The receptor was isolated from a woman aged 50 to 60 with alopecia areata. Some clones in this sample may be carry-over from other donors' samples. CDR3 loop: CASSRLAGQGTTGELFF. The CDR3 DNA reads as TGTGCCAGCAGCCGCCTAGCGGGACAGGGTACTACCGGGGAGCTGTTTTTT.